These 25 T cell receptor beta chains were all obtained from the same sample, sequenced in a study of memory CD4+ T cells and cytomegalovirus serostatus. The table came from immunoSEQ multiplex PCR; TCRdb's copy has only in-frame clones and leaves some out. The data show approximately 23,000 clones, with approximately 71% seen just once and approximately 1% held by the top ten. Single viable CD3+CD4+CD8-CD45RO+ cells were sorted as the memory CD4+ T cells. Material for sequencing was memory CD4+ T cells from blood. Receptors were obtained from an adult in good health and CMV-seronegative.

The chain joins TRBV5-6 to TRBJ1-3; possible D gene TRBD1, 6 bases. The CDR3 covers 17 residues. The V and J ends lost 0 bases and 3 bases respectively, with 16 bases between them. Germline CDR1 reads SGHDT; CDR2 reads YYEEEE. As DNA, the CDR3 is TGTGCCAGCAGCTTGGAGGGGCGGGGGGCTCGTGGAAACACCATATATTTT. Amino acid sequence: CASSLEGRGARGNTIYF.

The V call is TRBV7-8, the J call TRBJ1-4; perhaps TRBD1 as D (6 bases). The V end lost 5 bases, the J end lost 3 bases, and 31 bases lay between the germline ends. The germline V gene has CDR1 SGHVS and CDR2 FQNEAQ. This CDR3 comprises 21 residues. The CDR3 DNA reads TGTGCCAGCAGCCCCCAGGTCGGGGGGCTTCTCTCTGCTGAGGCTAATGAAAAACTGTTTTTT. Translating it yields CASSPQVGGLLSAEANEKLFF.

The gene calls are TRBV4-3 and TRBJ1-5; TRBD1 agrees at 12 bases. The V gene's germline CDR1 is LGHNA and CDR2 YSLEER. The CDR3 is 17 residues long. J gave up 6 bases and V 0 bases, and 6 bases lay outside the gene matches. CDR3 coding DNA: TGCGCCAGCAGCCAAGAGATCGGGACAGGGGGCTTTCAGCCCCAGCATTTT. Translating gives CASSQEIGTGGFQPQHF.

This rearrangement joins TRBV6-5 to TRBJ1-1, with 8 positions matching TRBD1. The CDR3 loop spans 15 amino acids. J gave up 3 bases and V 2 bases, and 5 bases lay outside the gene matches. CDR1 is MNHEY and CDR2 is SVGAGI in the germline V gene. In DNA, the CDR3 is TGTGCCAGCAGTTACGCGGACAGGGCGTACACTGAAGCTTTCTTT. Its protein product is CASSYADRAYTEAFF.

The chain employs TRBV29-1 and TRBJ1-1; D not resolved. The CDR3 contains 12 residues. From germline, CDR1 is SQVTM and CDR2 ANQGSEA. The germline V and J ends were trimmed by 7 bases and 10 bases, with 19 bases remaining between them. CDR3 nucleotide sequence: TGCAGCGCCCACATCGGAAGGGAGAGAGCTTTCTTT. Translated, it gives CSAHIGRERAFF.

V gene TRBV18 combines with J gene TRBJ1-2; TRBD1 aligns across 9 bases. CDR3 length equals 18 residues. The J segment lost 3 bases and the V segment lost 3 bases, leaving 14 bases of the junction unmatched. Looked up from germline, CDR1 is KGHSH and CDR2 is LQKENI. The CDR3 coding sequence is TGTGCCAGCTCACCTCCGGGACAGGGAAGGTTGGGTGACTATGGCTACACCTTC. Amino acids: CASSPPGQGRLGDYGYTF.

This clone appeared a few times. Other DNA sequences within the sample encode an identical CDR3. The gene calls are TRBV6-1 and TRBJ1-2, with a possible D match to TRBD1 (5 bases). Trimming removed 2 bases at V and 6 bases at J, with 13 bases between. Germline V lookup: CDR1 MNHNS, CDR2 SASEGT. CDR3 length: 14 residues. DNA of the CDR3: TGTGCCAGCAGTGAACGCAGGGAGGGAAATGGCTACACCTTC. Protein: CASSERREGNGYTF.

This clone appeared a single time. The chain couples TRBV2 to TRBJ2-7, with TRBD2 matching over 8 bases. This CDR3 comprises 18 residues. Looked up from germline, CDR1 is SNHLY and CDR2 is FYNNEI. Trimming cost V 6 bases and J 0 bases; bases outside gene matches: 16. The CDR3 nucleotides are TGTGCCAGCAGGGACACCCCGGGGGGGGGATCTTTCTCCTACGAGCAGTACTTC. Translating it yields CASRDTPGGGSFSYEQYF.

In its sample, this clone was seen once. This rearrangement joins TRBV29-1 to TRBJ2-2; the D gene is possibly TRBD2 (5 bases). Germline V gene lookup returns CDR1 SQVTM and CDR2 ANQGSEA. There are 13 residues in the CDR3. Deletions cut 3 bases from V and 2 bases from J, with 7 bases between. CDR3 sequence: CSVDGVNTGELFF. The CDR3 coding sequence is TGCAGCGTTGACGGGGTAAACACCGGGGAGCTGTTTTTT.

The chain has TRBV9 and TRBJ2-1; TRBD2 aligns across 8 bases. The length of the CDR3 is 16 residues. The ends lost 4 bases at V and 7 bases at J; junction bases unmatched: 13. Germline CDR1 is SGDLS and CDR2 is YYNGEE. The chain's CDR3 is CASSPAAGRGQNEQFF. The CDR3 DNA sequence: TGTGCCAGCAGCCCCGCAGCCGGGAGGGGCCAAAATGAGCAGTTCTTC.

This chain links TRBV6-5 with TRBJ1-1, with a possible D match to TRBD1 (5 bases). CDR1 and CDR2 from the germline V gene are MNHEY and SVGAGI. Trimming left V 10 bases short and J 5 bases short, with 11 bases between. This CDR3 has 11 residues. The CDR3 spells CATGPGTEAFF. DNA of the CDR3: TGTGCCACAGGGCCAGGGACTGAAGCTTTCTTT.

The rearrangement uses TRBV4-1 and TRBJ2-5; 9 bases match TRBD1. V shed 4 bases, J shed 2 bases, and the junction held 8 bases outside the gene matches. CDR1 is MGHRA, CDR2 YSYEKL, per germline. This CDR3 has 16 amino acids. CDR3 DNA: TGCGCCAGCAGCCGAGGACAGGGGTCCCAACAAGAGACCCAGTACTTC. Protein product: CASSRGQGSQQETQYF.

The CDR3 sequence: CASSLATGQGNGYTF. The CDR3 region has the DNA TGTGCCAGCAGCTTAGCTACAGGACAGGGTAATGGCTACACCTTC. The chain joins TRBV7-8 to TRBJ1-2; 8 positions agree with TRBD1. With V trimmed by 0 bases and J by 6 bases, 6 bases remained unmatched. This CDR3 region has 15 residues. Per germline, CDR1 SGHVS and CDR2 FQNEAQ.

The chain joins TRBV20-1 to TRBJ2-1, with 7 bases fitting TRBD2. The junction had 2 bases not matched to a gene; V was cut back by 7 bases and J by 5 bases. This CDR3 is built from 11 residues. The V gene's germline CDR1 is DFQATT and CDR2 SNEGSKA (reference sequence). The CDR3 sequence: CSVGGNNEQFF. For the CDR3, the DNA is TGCAGTGTGGGGGGGAACAATGAGCAGTTCTTC.

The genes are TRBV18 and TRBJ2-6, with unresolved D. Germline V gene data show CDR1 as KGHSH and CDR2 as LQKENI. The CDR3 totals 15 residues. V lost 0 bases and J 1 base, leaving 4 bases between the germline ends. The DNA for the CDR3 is TGTGCCAGCTCACCACCGGGTTCTGGGGCCAACGTCCTGACTTTC. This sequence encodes CASSPPGSGANVLTF.

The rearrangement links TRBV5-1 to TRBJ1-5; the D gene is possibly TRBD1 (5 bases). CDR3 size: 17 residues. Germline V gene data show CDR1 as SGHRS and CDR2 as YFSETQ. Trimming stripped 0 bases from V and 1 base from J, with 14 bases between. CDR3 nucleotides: TGCGCCAGCAGCTTGGGAGACAGCCTGATGAGCAATCAGCCCCAGCATTTT. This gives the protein CASSLGDSLMSNQPQHF.

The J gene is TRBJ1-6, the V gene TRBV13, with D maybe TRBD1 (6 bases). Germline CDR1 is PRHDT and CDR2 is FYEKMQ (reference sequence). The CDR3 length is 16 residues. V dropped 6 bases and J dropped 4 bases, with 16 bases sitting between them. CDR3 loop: CASSSKQGGYNSPLHF. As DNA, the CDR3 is TGTGCCAGCAGTTCCAAACAGGGAGGGTATAATTCACCCCTCCACTTT.

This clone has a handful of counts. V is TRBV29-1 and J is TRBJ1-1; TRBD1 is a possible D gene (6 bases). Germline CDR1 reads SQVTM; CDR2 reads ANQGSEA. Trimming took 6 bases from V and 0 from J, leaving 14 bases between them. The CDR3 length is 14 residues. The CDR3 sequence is CSVGRGTMNTEAFF. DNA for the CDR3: TGCAGCGTAGGGAGGGGGACAATGAACACTGAAGCTTTCTTT.

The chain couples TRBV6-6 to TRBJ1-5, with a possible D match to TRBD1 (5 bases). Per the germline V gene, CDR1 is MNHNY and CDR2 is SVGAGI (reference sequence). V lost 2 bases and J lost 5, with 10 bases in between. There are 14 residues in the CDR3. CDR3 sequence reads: CASSYGGKDQPQHF. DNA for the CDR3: TGTGCCAGCAGTTACGGGGGAAAGGATCAGCCCCAGCATTTT.

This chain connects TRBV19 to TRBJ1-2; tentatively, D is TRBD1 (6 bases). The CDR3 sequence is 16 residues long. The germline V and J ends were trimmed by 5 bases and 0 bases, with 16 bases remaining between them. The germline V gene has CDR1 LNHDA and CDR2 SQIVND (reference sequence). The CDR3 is CASSSFQGRSNYGYTF. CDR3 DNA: TGTGCCAGTAGTTCCTTTCAGGGGCGGTCTAACTATGGCTACACCTTC.

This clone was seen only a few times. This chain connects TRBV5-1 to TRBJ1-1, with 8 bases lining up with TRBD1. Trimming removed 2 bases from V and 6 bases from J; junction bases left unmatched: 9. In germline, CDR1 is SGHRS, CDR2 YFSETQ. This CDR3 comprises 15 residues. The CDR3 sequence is CASSFTAGGASEAFF. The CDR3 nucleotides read TGCGCCAGCAGCTTTACCGCAGGGGGCGCCTCTGAAGCTTTCTTT.

This chain's CDR3 is CASSEQSFYNEQFF. As DNA, the CDR3 is TGTGCCAGCAGTGAACAGAGTTTCTACAATGAGCAGTTCTTC. The chain recombines TRBV6-1 with TRBJ2-1, with D uncertain. From germline, CDR1 is MNHNS and CDR2 SASEGT. The length of the CDR3 is 14 residues. V was shortened by 2 bases and J by 3 bases, with 8 bases between the two germline ends.

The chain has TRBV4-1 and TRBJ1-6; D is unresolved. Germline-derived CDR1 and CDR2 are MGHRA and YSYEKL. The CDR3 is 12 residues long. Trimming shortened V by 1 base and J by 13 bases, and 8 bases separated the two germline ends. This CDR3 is CASSQGIYPLHF. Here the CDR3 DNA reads TGCGCCAGCAGCCAAGGGATTTATCCCCTCCACTTT.

CDR3 loop: CASSGGLNTEAFF. The CDR3 DNA reads TGTGCCAGCAGTGGAGGTTTGAACACTGAAGCTTTCTTT. This chain connects TRBV2 to TRBJ1-1; D gene ambiguous. This CDR3 has 13 residues. V was shortened by 4 bases and J by 0 bases, with 6 bases between the two germline ends. Germline V gene data show CDR1 as SNHLY and CDR2 as FYNNEI.

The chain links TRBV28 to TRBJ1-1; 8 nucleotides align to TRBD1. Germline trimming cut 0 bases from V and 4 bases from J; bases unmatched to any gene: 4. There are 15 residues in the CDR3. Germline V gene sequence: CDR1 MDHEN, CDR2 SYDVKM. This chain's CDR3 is CASSLWTGAFTEAFF. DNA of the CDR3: TGTGCCAGCAGTTTATGGACAGGGGCCTTCACTGAAGCTTTCTTT.